This TCR beta chain was sequenced during a study of T cell responses to AZD1222 COVID-19 vaccine. Findings and caveats of the study: No repertoire was sampled before or during the peak T cell response, only after it.

V lost 0 bases to trimming and J lost 4 bases, with 10 bases between them. This CDR3 has 15 amino acids. Germline CDR1 is LGHNA and CDR2 is YSLEER. Profiled with immunoSEQ multiplex PCR; TCRdb holds only in-frame clones, not every one. The sample lists 200,000 or so clones, over 80% occurring once. Regarding this clone: What it binds is unknown.

This TCR was sampled from an adult in good health. The rearrangement links TRBV4-3 to TRBJ1-5; no definite D call. The specimen comprised peripheral blood, sampled on day 0 of MenACWY control vaccination. The CDR3 spells CASSQEWGRNQPQHF. CDR3 bases: TGCGCCAGCAGCCAAGAGTGGGGAAGGAATCAGCCCCAGCATTTT.